This record looks at one T cell receptor (beta chain) sequence and its context. Its specificity is unknown. As defined, naive CD8 cells were CD45RO-negative and positively selected for CCR7, with terminally differentiated effector memory CD45RA+ cells excluded. Germline lookup yields CDR1 MNHEY and CDR2 SMNVEV (reference sequence). The length of the CDR3 is 15 residues. With 4 bases clipped from V and 5 bases from J, the junction kept 7 bases outside the gene matches. This entry comes from a study of shared clonotypes between healthy human individuals. Study summary: Each donor contributed plates that comprised three CD4 naive, three CD4 memory, two CD8 naive and one CD8 memory. Overall study results and limits: Across a handful of donors, naive CD4 shared around 5.4%, naive CD8 less than 4%, memory CD4 roughly 2.1%, memory CD8 0.35% to 0.5%.

Splitting of each subset's genomic DNA was done evenly across several immunoSEQ plates. Using roughly 180 ng DNA, approximately 30,000 T cell genomes, the sorted-subset replicate PCRs were run. Only in-frame clones appear in the TCRdb table, and some are missing; sequencing was by immunoSEQ multiplex PCR. The profile covers roughly 2.1 million clones, with 85% to 95% appearing a single time and about 1.5% taken by the ten largest. The source of this sequence is a man aged 18 to 30 in good health. Some clones in this sample may be carry-over from other donors' samples. The material sequenced was naive CD8+ T cells from PBMCs. The chain couples TRBV27 to TRBJ1-5; 8 positions agree with TRBD1. The CDR3 loop is CASSSSDRGHQPQHF. In DNA, the CDR3 is TGTGCCAGCAGTTCCTCCGACAGGGGACATCAGCCCCAGCATTTT.